These 27 T cell receptor beta chains originate from one sample sequenced in a study of cytomegalovirus exposure and HLA in healthy donors. 60 Vbeta and 13 Jbeta primers were used in PCR. Method: immunoSEQ multiplex PCR; TCRdb's copy keeps in-frame clones and lacks some. The sample lists 90,000 to 150,000 clones, 65% to 80% occurring once. Specimen: PBMCs. The source is a human donor in good health.

The V and J genes are TRBV29-1 and TRBJ1-2; D is uncertain. CDR1 and CDR2 (germline): SQVTM, ANQGSEA. CDR3 length equals 13 residues. Trimming pared 2 bases from V and 8 bases from J, leaving 15 bases between. Here the CDR3 DNA reads TGCAGCGTTGAACGCACCGGAGGCTACGGCTACACCTTC. Translated: CSVERTGGYGYTF.

The chain combines TRBV11-3 with TRBJ1-1; possibly TRBD1 for D (6 bases). The V gene lost 0 bases and the J gene lost 0 bases, with 20 bases spanning the gap. This CDR3 has 19 residues. In germline, CDR1 is SGHNT, CDR2 YENEEA. The CDR3 loop is CASSLDLRGISRMNTEAFF. Written as DNA, the CDR3 is TGTGCCAGCAGCTTAGATCTCAGGGGCATCAGCCGAATGAACACTGAAGCTTTCTTT.

This clone was picked up a small number of times. This rearrangement joins TRBV6-6 to TRBJ2-1, with 12 positions matching TRBD2. The V segment lost 1 base and the J segment 7 bases; nucleotides outside the gene matches: 2. The CDR3 is 15 residues long. Germline V gene sequence: CDR1 MNHNY, CDR2 SVGAGI (reference sequence). CDR3 nucleotide sequence: TGTGCCAGCAGTTACTTGCTAGCGGGAGGGAATGAGCAGTTCTTC. It is translated as CASSYLLAGGNEQFF.

Concerning this clone: Other DNA sequences in this specimen translate into the identical CDR3. The chain has TRBV19 and TRBJ2-5, with 8 bases fitting TRBD2. CDR1 is LNHDA and CDR2 is SQIVND in the germline V gene (reference sequence). V trimming: 1 base; J trimming: 5 bases; junction bases outside the gene matches: 3. The CDR3 loop spans 14 amino acids. The CDR3 sequence is CASSIGGGQETQYF. The CDR3 coding sequence is TGTGCCAGTAGTATAGGCGGGGGGCAGGAGACCCAGTACTTC.

The chain is built from TRBV6-1 and TRBJ2-1, with TRBD2 matching 9 bases. Trimming took 0 bases from V and 7 from J; bases not matched to a gene: 7. Per germline, CDR1 MNHNS and CDR2 SASEGT. The CDR3 contains 16 residues. The CDR3 spells CASSEALLAGPNEQFF. DNA of the CDR3: TGTGCCAGCAGTGAAGCGCTACTAGCGGGCCCGAATGAGCAGTTCTTC.

The gene calls are TRBV5-6 and TRBJ2-1; 12 bases align to TRBD2. This CDR3 has 18 amino acids. Trimming took 1 base from V and 12 from J; bases not matched to a gene: 17. Germline V lookup: CDR1 SGHDT, CDR2 YYEEEE. Here the CDR3 reads CASSLTETSGSLGPGQFF. CDR3 DNA sequence: TGTGCCAGCAGCTTGACGGAGACTAGCGGGAGTTTGGGGCCGGGGCAGTTCTTC.

The chain couples TRBV30 to TRBJ2-1; a weak D match, TRBD2 (5 bases). Germline assignment: CDR1 GTSNPN and CDR2 SVGIG (reference sequence). CDR3 length: 13 amino acids. V gave up 0 bases and J gave up 3 bases, with 6 bases separating them. The CDR3 region has the DNA TGTGCCTGGAGTGTAGCGGACTACAATGAGCAGTTCTTC. The encoded protein is CAWSVADYNEQFF.

The chain combines TRBV7-2 with TRBJ2-1; 10 bases align to TRBD2. Germline V lookup: CDR1 SGHTA, CDR2 FQGNSA. This CDR3 region has 16 residues. V was clipped by 1 base and J by 7 bases; unmatched bases: 7. CDR3 nucleotide sequence: TGTGCCAGCAGCTTAGGAGCGGGACTAGCGAGGAATGAGCAGTTCTTC. Protein: CASSLGAGLARNEQFF.

CDR3 nucleotides: TGTGCCAGCAGCTTTAGTGTTTCTAATGAAAAACTGTTTTTT. It translates to CASSFSVSNEKLFF. The chain carries TRBV7-9 and TRBJ1-4, with D unclear. The germline V and J ends were trimmed by 3 bases and 3 bases, with 8 bases remaining between them. Germline V gene sequence: CDR1 SEHNR, CDR2 FQNEAQ (reference sequence). The CDR3 runs 14 residues.

This clone was detected only a few times. CDR3 DNA sequence: TGTGCCAGCAGTTACTCGATGTGGCAGGTCGGCGAGCAGTACTTC. Protein product: CASSYSMWQVGEQYF. The chain recombines TRBV6-5 with TRBJ2-7; D uncertain. Germline V gives CDR1 MNHEY, CDR2 SVGAGI. The CDR3 consists of 15 residues. The V and J ends lost 0 bases and 6 bases respectively, with 15 bases between them.

The chain employs TRBV5-5 and TRBJ2-3; D possibly corresponds to TRBD2 (6 bases). Germline V gene data show CDR1 as SGHKS and CDR2 as YYEKEE (reference sequence). The CDR3 extends over 14 amino acids. Trimming pared 4 bases from V and 0 bases from J, leaving 9 bases between. In DNA form, the CDR3 reads TGTGCCAGCAGCCCCGCGGGGAGCACAGATACGCAGTATTTT. Amino acid sequence: CASSPAGSTDTQYF.

This rearrangement joins TRBV27 to TRBJ2-5; perhaps TRBD2 as D (7 bases). The CDR3 totals 15 residues. V lost 7 bases, J lost 2 bases, and 17 bases lay in between. Germline loops: CDR1 MNHEY, CDR2 SMNVEV (reference sequence). CDR3 region: CASTEKGGRQETQYF. The CDR3 DNA follows: TGTGCCAGCACGGAAAAGGGGGGGAGGCAAGAGACCCAGTACTTC.

This clone was seen once. The chain links TRBV18 to TRBJ2-5; possibly TRBD2 for D (6 bases). This CDR3 region has 15 residues. V dropped 6 bases and J dropped 2 bases, with 16 bases sitting between them. Germline-derived CDR1 and CDR2 are KGHSH and LQKENI. CDR3 in DNA: TGTGCCAGCTCCTTGGGTACTAGCCGGCAAGAGACCCAGTACTTC. It specifies CASSLGTSRQETQYF.

V and J are TRBV28 and TRBJ1-2; 7 bases line up with TRBD1. CDR3 length: 14 residues. V lost 8 bases to trimming and J lost 0 bases; unmatched junction nucleotides: 6. CDR1 and CDR2 from the germline V gene are MDHEN and SYDVKM. Written as DNA, the CDR3 is TGTGCCAGCGGTCTACAGGGGTCTAACTATGGCTACACCTTC. Translation gives CASGLQGSNYGYTF.

V and J are TRBV2 and TRBJ1-6, with unresolved D. From germline, CDR1 is SNHLY and CDR2 FYNNEI. Trimming took 4 bases from V and 8 from J, leaving 12 bases between them. The CDR3 has 14 amino acids. CDR3 sequence reads: CASSASIGDSPLHF. Here the CDR3 DNA reads TGTGCCAGCAGTGCGTCGATCGGGGATTCACCCCTCCACTTT.

This rearrangement joins TRBV18 to TRBJ1-4, with 8 nucleotides matching TRBD1. This CDR3 is built from 15 residues. Trimming cost V 6 bases and J 6 bases; bases outside gene matches: 9. CDR1 is KGHSH and CDR2 is LQKENI in the germline V gene. The CDR3 DNA is TGTGCCAGCTCTCAGACCGGGACAGGTCATGAAAAACTGTTTTTT. Translation: CASSQTGTGHEKLFF.

The V and J genes are TRBV6-1 and TRBJ1-1; 9 nucleotides agree with TRBD1. With 4 bases clipped from V and 0 bases from J, the junction kept 3 bases outside the gene matches. Per the germline V gene, CDR1 is MNHNS and CDR2 is SASEGT. The CDR3 length is 15 residues. This CDR3 is CASSAGTGMNTEAFF. The CDR3 nucleotides are TGTGCCAGCAGTGCCGGGACAGGGATGAACACTGAAGCTTTCTTT.

The V and J genes are TRBV4-1 and TRBJ2-7, with D tentatively TRBD2 (5 bases). The CDR3 loop spans 17 amino acids. The germline V and J ends were trimmed by 4 bases and 3 bases, with 22 bases remaining between them. Per germline, CDR1 MGHRA and CDR2 YSYEKL. The CDR3 loop is CASSPPVGMGERYEQYF. CDR3 coding DNA: TGCGCCAGCAGCCCCCCCGTTGGAATGGGAGAACGCTACGAGCAGTACTTC.

About this clone itself: Within the sample, other DNA sequences also encode this same CDR3. The rearrangement joins TRBV19 to TRBJ2-5, with TRBD2 matching 7 bases. V shed 1 base and J 4 bases; nucleotides not matched to a gene: 0. Per germline, CDR1 LNHDA and CDR2 SQIVND (reference sequence). This CDR3 spans 13 amino acids. Written as DNA, the CDR3 is TGTGCCAGTAGTATAGCGGGAGGAGAGACCCAGTACTTC. Translation: CASSIAGGETQYF.

The chain is built from TRBV5-1 and TRBJ1-1; D perhaps matches TRBD1 (6 bases). Between the trimmed V and J ends, which lost 4 bases and 7 bases, there was a span of 17 bases. The CDR3 runs 14 residues. Germline CDR1 SGHRS, CDR2 YFSETQ. The CDR3 bases are TGCGCCAGCAGCACGACGGGACACCGCGATGAAGCTTTCTTT. Protein: CASSTTGHRDEAFF.

J is TRBJ2-3 and V is TRBV25-1; TRBD2 agrees at 16 bases. The ends lost 5 bases at V and 3 bases at J; junction bases unmatched: 5. The CDR3 is 17 residues long. In germline, CDR1 is MGHDK, CDR2 SYGVNS. CDR3 DNA: TGTGCCAGCAGTCAAGGGACTAGCGGGAGGGTGACAGATACGCAGTATTTT. This encodes CASSQGTSGRVTDTQYF.

The chain has TRBV27 and TRBJ1-1, with 9 bases matching TRBD1. CDR1 MNHEY and CDR2 SMNVEV come from the germline V gene (reference sequence). The junction had 8 bases not matched to a gene; V was cut back by 5 bases and J by 1 base. This CDR3 has 16 residues. This chain's CDR3 is CASSPRGQGPNTEAFF. DNA for the CDR3: TGTGCCAGCAGTCCCCGGGGACAGGGACCGAACACTGAAGCTTTCTTT.

V and J are TRBV6-5 and TRBJ2-2; D possibly corresponds to TRBD1 (6 bases). Germline V lookup: CDR1 MNHEY, CDR2 SVGAGI. The CDR3 spans 13 residues. Trimming pared 7 bases from V and 1 base from J, leaving 7 bases between. DNA of the CDR3: TGTGCCAGCATAGGGGGGAACACCGGGGAGCTGTTTTTT. Translation: CASIGGNTGELFF.

The gene calls are TRBV5-1 and TRBJ2-1, with D hard to call. The V and J ends lost 1 base and 2 bases respectively, with 7 bases between them. The germline V gene has CDR1 SGHRS and CDR2 YFSETQ. This CDR3 region has 14 residues. The CDR3 is CASSLLNTYNEQFF. For the CDR3, the DNA is TGCGCCAGCAGCTTGCTTAATACCTACAATGAGCAGTTCTTC.

V and J are TRBV6-6 and TRBJ1-1; the D gene is possibly TRBD1 (5 bases). CDR3 length: 15 residues. Between the trimmed V and J ends, which lost 7 bases and 3 bases, there was a span of 18 bases. The V gene's germline CDR1 is MNHNY and CDR2 SVGAGI (reference sequence). The DNA for the CDR3 is TGTGCCAGCAACCAAGCAGGGTTATGGGACACTGAAGCTTTCTTT. Translation gives CASNQAGLWDTEAFF.

The chain employs TRBV28 and TRBJ2-7, with D perhaps TRBD1 (6 bases). CDR1 and CDR2 (germline): MDHEN, SYDVKM. The V and J ends lost 8 bases and 5 bases respectively, with 31 bases between them. This CDR3 comprises 18 residues. The CDR3 bases are TGTGCCAGCCGTATCGGCGGGCCGACCACAGGGAAGGTCCACGAGCAGTACTTC. This encodes CASRIGGPTTGKVHEQYF.

The J gene is TRBJ2-7, the V gene TRBV27, with 11 bases that match TRBD2. There are 16 residues in the CDR3. V gave up 1 base and J gave up 2 bases; unmatched junction bases: 4. CDR1 and CDR2 (germline): MNHEY, SMNVEV (reference sequence). The CDR3 protein is CASSLLAGGVPYEQYF. As DNA, the CDR3 is TGTGCCAGCAGTTTATTAGCGGGAGGGGTCCCCTACGAGCAGTACTTC.